Listed here is a single T cell receptor beta chain. The junction had 7 bases not matched to a gene; V was cut back by 0 bases and J by 7 bases. CDR1 is SGHRS, CDR2 YFSETQ, per germline. The CDR3 consists of 15 residues. The data derive from a study of technical replicates of blood from several donors. Some clones are missing from TCRdb's copy, which holds only in-frame ones; the method was immunoSEQ multiplex PCR. The table includes approximately 73,000 clones, roughly 93% detected once. The V gene is TRBV5-1, the J gene TRBJ1-5, with TRBD1 matching over 7 bases. The sequence derives from a human donor in good health. The sequenced sample was T cells isolated from PBMCs. For the CDR3, the DNA is TGCGCCAGCAGCTTGGGGGGACAGTCAGGACAGCCCCAGCATTTT. Its translation is CASSLGGQSGQPQHF.